The rows below give T cell receptor beta chains drawn from one sample of a study of OX40 agonist ivuxolimab in advanced cancers. The repertoire was sequenced with immunoSEQ multiplex PCR; TCRdb's copy has only in-frame clones and lacks some. The top ten hold around 0.28% of the sample, which has more than 80,000 clones, 85% to 95% seen once. The source was CD4+ or CD8+ T cells sorted from blood, collected in a trial of the OX40 agonist ivuxolimab. The receptors shown here come from an adult with an advanced solid tumor such as melanoma, head and neck, liver or kidney cancer. Both conserved end residues are part of each CDR3. The order of the fields is J gene, D gene, CDR3 length, clone size, V gene, CDR3 DNA, CDR3 protein. A D gene is named only where the DNA matches it firmly. A row's size may be missing; if present it is once, few, many or a size class.

j_gene: TRBJ1-5; d_gene: .; len: 13; abundance: .; v_gene: TRBV6-5; CDR3nt: TGTGCCAGCCGGGCGCAGAACAATCAGCCCCAGCATTTT; CDR3aa: CASRAQNNQPQHF
j_gene: TRBJ1-5; d_gene: .; len: 17; abundance: .; v_gene: TRBV7-2; CDR3nt: TGTGCCAGCAGCTTATCCCCCGGGGGCTGGGGCAATCAGCCCCAGCATTTT; CDR3aa: CASSLSPGGWGNQPQHF
j_gene: TRBJ2-1; d_gene: TRBD2; len: 18; abundance: .; v_gene: TRBV10-3; CDR3nt: TGTGCCATCAGTGAGTGGACTAGCTCGGAAATCACAGACAATGAGCAGTTCTTC; CDR3aa: CAISEWTSSEITDNEQFF
j_gene: TRBJ1-4; d_gene: .; len: 14; abundance: .; v_gene: TRBV5-1; CDR3nt: TGCGCCAGCAGCTTGGGGGGAAGTTCAGAAAAACTGTTTTTT; CDR3aa: CASSLGGSSEKLFF
j_gene: TRBJ2-1; d_gene: TRBD2; len: 15; abundance: .; v_gene: TRBV4-2; CDR3nt: TGTGCCAGCACCCCCGTAGCGGGAGGGCCTTCAGAGCAGTTCTTC; CDR3aa: CASTPVAGGPSEQFF
j_gene: TRBJ2-5; d_gene: .; len: 15; abundance: medium-sized; v_gene: TRBV6-5; CDR3nt: TGTGCCAGCAGTTACCACGGAGGAAGCGAAGAGACCCAGTACTTC; CDR3aa: CASSYHGGSEETQYF
j_gene: TRBJ2-7; d_gene: .; len: 11; abundance: .; v_gene: TRBV20-1; CDR3nt: TGCAGTGCTAGCCTCCCCTACGAGCAGTACTTC; CDR3aa: CSASLPYEQYF
j_gene: TRBJ2-2; d_gene: .; len: 15; abundance: once; v_gene: TRBV30; CDR3nt: TGTGCCTCGTTCCCGCCGACCCGACGAGACGGGGAGCTGTTTTTT; CDR3aa: CASFPPTRRDGELFF
j_gene: TRBJ1-5; d_gene: TRBD1; len: 15; abundance: .; v_gene: TRBV28; CDR3nt: TGTGCCAGCAGCCCAGGGGGACGGGGCAATCAGCCCCAGCATTTT; CDR3aa: CASSPGGRGNQPQHF
j_gene: TRBJ1-2; d_gene: .; len: 16; abundance: .; v_gene: TRBV28; CDR3nt: TGTGCCAGCAGTAGCTGGACGGAGGACCTACCCTATGGCTACACCTTC; CDR3aa: CASSSWTEDLPYGYTF
j_gene: TRBJ1-4; d_gene: .; len: 14; abundance: .; v_gene: TRBV5-1; CDR3nt: TGCGCCAGCAGCTTCGGGACGCTTAATGAAAAACTGTTTTTT; CDR3aa: CASSFGTLNEKLFF
j_gene: TRBJ1-4; d_gene: .; len: 12; abundance: .; v_gene: TRBV28; CDR3nt: TGTGCCAGCAGTTCCCCCCGCGAAAAACTGTTTTTT; CDR3aa: CASSSPREKLFF
j_gene: TRBJ1-1; d_gene: TRBD1; len: 14; abundance: .; v_gene: TRBV10-3; CDR3nt: TGTGCCATCAGTGGAAGACAGGGGACTTCTGAAGCTTTCTTT; CDR3aa: CAISGRQGTSEAFF
j_gene: TRBJ2-1; d_gene: .; len: 15; abundance: once; v_gene: TRBV30; CDR3nt: TGTGCCTGGAGGAGCCCGGGGGCCTCCTACAATGAGCAGTTCTTC; CDR3aa: CAWRSPGASYNEQFF
j_gene: TRBJ2-3; d_gene: TRBD1; len: 15; abundance: .; v_gene: TRBV5-1; CDR3nt: TGCGCCAGCAGCAGGGGGCGGAATTCAGGAGATACGCAGTATTTT; CDR3aa: CASSRGRNSGDTQYF